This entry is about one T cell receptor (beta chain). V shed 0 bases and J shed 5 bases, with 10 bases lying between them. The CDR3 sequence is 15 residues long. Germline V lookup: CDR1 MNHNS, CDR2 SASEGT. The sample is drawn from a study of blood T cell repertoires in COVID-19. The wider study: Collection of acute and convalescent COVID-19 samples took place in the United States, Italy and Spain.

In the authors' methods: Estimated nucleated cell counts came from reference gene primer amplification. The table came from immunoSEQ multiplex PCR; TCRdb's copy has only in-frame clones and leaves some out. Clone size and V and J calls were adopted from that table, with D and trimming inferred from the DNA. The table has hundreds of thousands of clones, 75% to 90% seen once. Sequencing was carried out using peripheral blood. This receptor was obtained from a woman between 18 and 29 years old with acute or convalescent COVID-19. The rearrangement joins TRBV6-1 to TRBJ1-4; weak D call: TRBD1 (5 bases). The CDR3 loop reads CASSEAGLRNEKLFF. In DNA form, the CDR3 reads TGTGCCAGCAGTGAAGCGGGGCTAAGGAATGAAAAACTGTTTTTT.